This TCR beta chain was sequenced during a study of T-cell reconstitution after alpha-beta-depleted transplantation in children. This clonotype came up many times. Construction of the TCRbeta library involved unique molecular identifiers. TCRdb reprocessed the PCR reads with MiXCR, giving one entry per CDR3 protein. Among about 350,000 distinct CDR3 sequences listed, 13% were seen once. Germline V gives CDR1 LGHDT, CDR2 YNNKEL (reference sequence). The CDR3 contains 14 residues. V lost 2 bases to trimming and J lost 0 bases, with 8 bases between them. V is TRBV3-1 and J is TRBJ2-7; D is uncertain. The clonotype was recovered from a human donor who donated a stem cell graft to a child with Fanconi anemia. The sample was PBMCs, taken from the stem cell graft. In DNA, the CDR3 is TGTGCCAGCAGCCAAATTCCGGCCTCCTACGAGCAGTACTTC. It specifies CASSQIPASYEQYF.